The T cell receptor beta chain under discussion was sequenced for a study of siplizumab effects on memory and regulatory T cells. The study's findings and limits: Naive T cells appeared more diverse than memory cells and seemed to be major alloresponse contributors. In siplizumab cultures, the suppressive function of proliferating Tregs remained unconfirmed. A small minority of alloreactive clones were mapped to unstimulated subsets.

This clone came up once. Its antigen is currently unknown. Only in-frame clones appear in the TCRdb table, and some are missing; sequencing was by immunoSEQ multiplex PCR. The table records fewer than 120,000 clones, roughly 90% of them present only once. Trimming shortened V by 0 bases and J by 6 bases, and 12 bases separated the two germline ends. CDR1 and CDR2 (germline): SQVTM, ANQGSEA. This CDR3 region has 13 residues. The chain is built from TRBV29-1 and TRBJ2-7; D unclear. Sequencing used CD4+ T cells sorted from blood. This receptor was taken from a human donor in good health. CDR3: CSVEDQGFGEQYF. The DNA for the CDR3 is TGCAGCGTTGAAGATCAAGGGTTCGGCGAGCAGTACTTC.